What follows is one T cell receptor beta chain and its context. Its target is not known. Via MiXCR, TCRdb re-called the 5' RACE reads, giving one row per CDR3 protein. The data show more than 90,000 distinct CDR3 sequences, roughly 13% seen once. The sample originates from a study of early T cells in non-severe SARS-CoV-2 infection. General study findings and limits: Matches to VDJdb favored anti-spike CD8 responses and missed private and CD4 specificities.

The receptor was isolated from an adult who was a healthcare worker with PCR-confirmed SARS-CoV-2 infection or an uninfected control (not recorded which). The sample taken for sequencing was whole blood.

CDR3: CASSPRGFIGQGNQPQHF. As DNA, the CDR3 is TGTGCCAGCTCACCAAGAGGGTTCATAGGCCAGGGCAATCAGCCCCAGCATTTT. The V call is TRBV18, the J call TRBJ1-5, with D unresolved. V lost 2 bases to trimming and J lost 2 bases, with 19 bases between them. There are 18 residues in the CDR3. The germline V gene encodes CDR1 KGHSH and CDR2 LQKENI.